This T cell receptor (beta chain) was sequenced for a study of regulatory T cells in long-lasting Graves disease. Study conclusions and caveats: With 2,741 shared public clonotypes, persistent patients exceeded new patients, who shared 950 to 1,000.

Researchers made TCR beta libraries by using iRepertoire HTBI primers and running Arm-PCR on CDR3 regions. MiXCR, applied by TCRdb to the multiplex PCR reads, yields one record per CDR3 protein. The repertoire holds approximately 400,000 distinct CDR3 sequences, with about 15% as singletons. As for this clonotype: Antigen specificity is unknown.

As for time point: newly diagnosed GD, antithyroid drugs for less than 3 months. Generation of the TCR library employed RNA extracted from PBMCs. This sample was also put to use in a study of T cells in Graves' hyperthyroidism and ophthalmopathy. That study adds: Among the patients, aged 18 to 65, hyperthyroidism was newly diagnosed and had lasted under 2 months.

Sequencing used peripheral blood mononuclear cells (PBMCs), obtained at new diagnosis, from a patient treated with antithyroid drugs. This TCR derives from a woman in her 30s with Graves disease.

CDR3 in DNA: TGTGCCACCAGACCGTCGGAGGCTAGCGGATACAATGAGCAGTTCTTC. It specifies CATRPSEASGYNEQFF. The chain recombines TRBV24-1 with TRBJ2-1; 7 positions match TRBD2. The CDR3 runs 16 residues. Germline V gives CDR1 KGHDR, CDR2 SFDVKD. V was clipped by 7 bases and J by 4 bases; unmatched bases: 12.